This TCR beta chain was profiled in a study of cytomegalovirus exposure and HLA in healthy donors. Germline V gene lookup returns CDR1 SQVTM and CDR2 ANQGSEA. The V gene lost 5 bases and the J gene lost 3 bases, with 20 bases spanning the gap. This CDR3 is built from 16 residues. On this clone: Its antigen is as yet unknown.

Study-level findings and limits: Earlier analysis found most TCR beta V segments productive about 87% or about 30% of the time. Highly shared sequence variants in one cluster were likely a sequencing artifact.

Amplification used 60 Vbeta primers and 13 Jbeta primers. TCRdb's copy holds only in-frame clones and misses some; the assay was immunoSEQ multiplex PCR. Across about 140,000 clones, the top ten clones capture 0.96% of the sample. The TCR sequence derives from a male donor in good health and CMV-seronegative. The rearrangement links TRBV29-1 to TRBJ2-1; D perhaps matches TRBD2 (7 bases). Sequenced input: PBMCs. CDR3 sequence reads: CSVPGGGGPIYNEQFF. The CDR3 nucleotides read TGCAGCGTTCCCGGAGGGGGAGGGCCCATCTACAATGAGCAGTTCTTC.